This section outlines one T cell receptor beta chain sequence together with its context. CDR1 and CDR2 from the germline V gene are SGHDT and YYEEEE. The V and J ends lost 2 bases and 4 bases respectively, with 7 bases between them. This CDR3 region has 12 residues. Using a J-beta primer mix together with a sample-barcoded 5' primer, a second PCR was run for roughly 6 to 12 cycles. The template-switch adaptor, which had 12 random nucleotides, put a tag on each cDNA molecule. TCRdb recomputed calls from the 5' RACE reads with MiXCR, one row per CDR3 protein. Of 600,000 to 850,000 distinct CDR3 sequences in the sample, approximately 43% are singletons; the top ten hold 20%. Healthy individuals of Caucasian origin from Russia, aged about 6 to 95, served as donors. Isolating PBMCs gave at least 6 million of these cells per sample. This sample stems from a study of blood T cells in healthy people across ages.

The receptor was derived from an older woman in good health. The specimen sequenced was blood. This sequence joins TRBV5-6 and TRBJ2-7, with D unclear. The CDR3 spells CASSFVDYEQYF. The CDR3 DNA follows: TGTGCCAGCAGCTTTGTGGATTACGAGCAGTACTTC.